This record concerns one TCR beta chain sequence. Its antigen remains unidentified. This specimen comes from a study of a mutant IDH1 vaccine in newly diagnosed glioma. In the study overall: Of treated patients, 62.5% were men and approximately 40% women, averaging around 40 years. The therapy given earlier, which was standard therapy, consisted of radiotherapy, temozolomide, or both, and most of the patients received both.

Libraries were prepared by immunoSEQ multiplex PCR; TCRdb keeps only in-frame clonotypes and omits some of them. The repertoire has around 50,000 clones, around four fifths of them found once; the top ten carry around 4.9%. Time point reported: week 5, during vaccination. A 20-mer mutant IDH1 peptide at 300 ug was injected subcutaneously with topical imiquimod. Astrocytomas found in donors were new, WHO grade 3 or 4, IDH1-mutant and ATRX-lost. This CDR3 has 20 amino acids. The germline CDR1 and CDR2 sequences are KGHSH and LQKENI. Trimming cost V 3 bases and J 3 bases, with 26 bases left between them.

The chain recombines TRBV18 with TRBJ2-2, with D possibly being TRBD2 (5 bases). The material was PBMCs, obtained from a glioma patient whose treatment included an IDH1 peptide vaccine. This TCR was recovered from a man over 45 with glioma. The CDR3 sequence is CASSPLGGKRSFRDTGELFF. The DNA for the CDR3 is TGTGCCAGCTCACCCCTAGGAGGCAAGAGGTCTTTTAGAGACACCGGGGAGCTGTTTTTT.